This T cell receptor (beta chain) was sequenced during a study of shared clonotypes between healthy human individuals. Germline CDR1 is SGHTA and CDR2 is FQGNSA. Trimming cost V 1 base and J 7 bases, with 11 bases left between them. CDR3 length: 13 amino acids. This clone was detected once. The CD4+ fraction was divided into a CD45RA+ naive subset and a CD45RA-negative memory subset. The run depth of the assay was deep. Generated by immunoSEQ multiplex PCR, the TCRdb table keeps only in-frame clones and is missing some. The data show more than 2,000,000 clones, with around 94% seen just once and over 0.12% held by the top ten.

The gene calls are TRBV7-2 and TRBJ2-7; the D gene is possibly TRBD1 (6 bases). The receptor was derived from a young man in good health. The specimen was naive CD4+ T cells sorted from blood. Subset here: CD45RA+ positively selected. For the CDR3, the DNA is TGTGCCAGCAGCTTAGAACAGGGTCAAGAGCAGTACTTC. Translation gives CASSLEQGQEQYF.